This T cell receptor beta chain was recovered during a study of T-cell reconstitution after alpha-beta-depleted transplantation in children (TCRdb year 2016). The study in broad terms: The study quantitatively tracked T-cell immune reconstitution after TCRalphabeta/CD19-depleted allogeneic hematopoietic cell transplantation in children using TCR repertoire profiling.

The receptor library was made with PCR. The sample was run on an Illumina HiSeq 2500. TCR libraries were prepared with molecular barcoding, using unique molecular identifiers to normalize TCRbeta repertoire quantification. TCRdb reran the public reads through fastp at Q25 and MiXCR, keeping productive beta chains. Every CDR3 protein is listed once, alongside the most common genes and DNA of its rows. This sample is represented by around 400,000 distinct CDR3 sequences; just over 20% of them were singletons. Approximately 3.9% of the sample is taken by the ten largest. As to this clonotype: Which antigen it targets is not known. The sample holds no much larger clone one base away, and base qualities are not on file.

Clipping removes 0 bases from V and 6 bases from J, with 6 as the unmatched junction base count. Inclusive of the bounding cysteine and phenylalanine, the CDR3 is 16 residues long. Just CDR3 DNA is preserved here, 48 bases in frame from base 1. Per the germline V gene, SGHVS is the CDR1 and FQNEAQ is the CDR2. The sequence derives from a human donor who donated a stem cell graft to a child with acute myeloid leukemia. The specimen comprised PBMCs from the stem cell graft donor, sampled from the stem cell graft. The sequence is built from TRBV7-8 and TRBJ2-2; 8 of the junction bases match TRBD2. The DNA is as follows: TGTGCCAGCAGCTTAGCGCGGAGCGGGAGAGCCGGGGAGCTGTTTTTT. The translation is CASSLARSGRAGELFF.